Shown below are 12 T cell receptor beta chains from a single sample sequenced in a study of T-cell reconstitution after alpha-beta-depleted transplantation in children. TCRbeta library construction was performed incorporating unique molecular identifiers. Via MiXCR, TCRdb re-called the PCR reads, giving one row per CDR3 protein. Counted here are about 1,000,000 distinct CDR3 sequences, about 29% occurring once; the ten biggest clones make up roughly 31%. Here the sequenced sample was PBMCs, mostly from graft donor cells, taken 360 days after TCRalphabeta/CD19-depleted stem cell transplant. Receptors were obtained from a boy under two years old who had a stem cell transplant for SCID, so the T cells may come from the graft donor.

The CDR3 reads CASSQAGGRSYNEQFF. The CDR3 coding sequence is TGCGCCAGCAGCCAAGCGGGGGGGCGGTCCTACAATGAGCAGTTCTTC. This chain links TRBV5-1 with TRBJ2-1; 10 bases fit TRBD2. Looked up from germline, CDR1 is SGHRS and CDR2 is YFSETQ. The CDR3 sequence is 16 residues long. Trimming took 4 bases from V and 1 from J; bases not matched to a gene: 5. Full variable domain (rest looked up from reference TRBV5-1 and TRBJ2-1): KAGVTQTPRYLIKTRGQQVTLSCSPISGHRSVSWYQQTPGQGLQFLFEYFSETQRNKGNFPGRFSGRQFSNSRSEMNVSTLELGDSALYLCASSQAGGRSYNEQFFGPGTRLTVL.

The V and J genes are TRBV12-3 or TRBV12-4 and TRBJ2-5, with D unresolved. V lost 1 base and J 5 bases, leaving 14 bases between the germline ends. The CDR3 covers 15 residues. CDR3 sequence reads: CASSLDGFWWETQYF. As DNA, the CDR3 is TGTGCCAGCAGTTTAGACGGTTTCTGGTGGGAGACCCAGTACTTC.

The chain uses TRBV20-1 and TRBJ2-1, with 8 bases identical to TRBD2. Germline loops: CDR1 DFQATT, CDR2 SNEGSKA (reference sequence). The CDR3 is 14 amino acids. Germline trimming cut 4 bases from V and 4 bases from J; bases unmatched to any gene: 6. The CDR3 DNA follows: TGCAGTGCTAACGGGGGGGCTATATACAATGAGCAGTTCTTC. This sequence encodes CSANGGAIYNEQFF.

The chain has TRBV4-1 and TRBJ1-2; D uncertain. Germline CDR1 is MGHRA and CDR2 is YSYEKL. The CDR3 extends over 14 amino acids. The V and J ends lost 5 bases and 4 bases respectively, with 14 bases between them. The CDR3 is CASSFKPAGYGYTF. The CDR3 DNA sequence: TGCGCCAGCAGCTTTAAGCCCGCAGGCTATGGCTACACCTTC.

This clonotype was observed a few times. The gene calls are TRBV20-1 and TRBJ2-7, with TRBD1 matching over 9 bases. The J segment lost 2 bases and the V segment lost 7 bases, leaving 3 bases of the junction unmatched. The V gene's germline CDR1 is DFQATT and CDR2 SNEGSKA (reference sequence). The CDR3 is 12 residues long. DNA of the CDR3: TGCAGTGGACAGGGGGGCCCCTACGAGCAGTACTTC. As protein: CSGQGGPYEQYF.

This chain uses TRBV20-1 with TRBJ2-7; D gene ambiguous. Trimming left V 6 bases short and J 7 bases short, with 16 bases between. The CDR3 is 12 amino acids. Germline assignment: CDR1 DFQATT and CDR2 SNEGSKA (reference sequence). Here the CDR3 DNA reads TGCAGTGCCAACCTCATGGGCAGGGAGCAGTACTTC. It specifies CSANLMGREQYF.

This clonotype showed up many times. The rearrangement uses TRBV6-1 and TRBJ2-7, with 9 bases lining up with TRBD1. V lost 7 bases and J lost 3; bases outside the gene matches: 7. CDR3 length equals 14 residues. Germline V gives CDR1 MNHNS, CDR2 SASEGT. CDR3: CASTVDRGSYEQYF. The CDR3, as DNA: TGTGCCAGCACTGTGGACAGGGGTAGCTACGAGCAGTACTTC.

This clonotype was observed a few times. The genes are TRBV7-2 and TRBJ2-2; D is possibly TRBD1 (5 bases). Germline loops: CDR1 SGHTA, CDR2 FQGNSA. CDR3 length equals 16 residues. Deletions cut 5 bases from V and 0 bases from J, with 13 bases between. The CDR3 reads CASSTYLGANTGELFF. CDR3 bases: TGTGCCAGCAGCACGTATCTAGGGGCGAACACCGGGGAGCTGTTTTTT.

This clonotype was recorded many times. The rearrangement uses TRBV29-1 and TRBJ2-3; D not resolved. Trimming pared 1 base from V and 0 bases from J, leaving 11 bases between. The CDR3 is 15 residues long. Germline-derived CDR1 and CDR2 are SQVTM and ANQGSEA. The DNA of the CDR3 is TGCAGCGTTGAAGGGCTGGCGGAGAGCACAGATACGCAGTATTTT. This translates into CSVEGLAESTDTQYF.

The chain joins TRBV20-1 to TRBJ2-3; 10 bases line up with TRBD2. From germline, CDR1 is DFQATT and CDR2 SNEGSKA (reference sequence). Trimming cost V 1 base and J 1 base; bases outside gene matches: 2. The CDR3 loop spans 15 amino acids. CDR3 sequence: CSARVAGGRTDTQYF. The CDR3 DNA reads TGCAGTGCTAGAGTAGCGGGGGGCCGCACAGATACGCAGTATTTT.

V gene TRBV20-1 combines with J gene TRBJ2-7, with 9 bases identical to TRBD2. Germline-derived CDR1 and CDR2 are DFQATT and SNEGSKA (reference sequence). The CDR3 is 14 residues long. Losses at the gene ends were 3 bases for V and 7 bases for J; bases not matched to a gene: 10. The CDR3 nucleotides read TGCAGTGCTAGGACGGGGCGGGGGGGACTTGAGCAGTACTTC. This gives the protein CSARTGRGGLEQYF.

This chain joins TRBV11-1 and TRBJ2-3; D uncertain. The germline CDR1 and CDR2 sequences are SGHAT and FQDESV (reference sequence). Trimming left V 5 bases short and J 7 bases short, with 13 bases between. CDR3 length: 13 residues. In nucleotides, the CDR3 is TGTGCCAGCAGCCCCCCGTTATGGTATACGCAGTATTTT. Its translation is CASSPPLWYTQYF.